Following are 5 T cell receptor beta chains from one sample sequenced in a study of siplizumab effects on memory and regulatory T cells. The table came from immunoSEQ multiplex PCR; TCRdb's copy has only in-frame clones and leaves some out. The sample records 85,000 to 130,000 clones, 94% being singletons. The specimen sequenced was Tregs sorted from blood. These receptor sequences come from a human donor in good health.

The chain is built from TRBV9 and TRBJ2-5, with D perhaps TRBD1 (6 bases). The V end lost 0 bases, the J end lost 5 bases, and 11 bases lay between the germline ends. This CDR3 is built from 14 residues. The germline V gene has CDR1 SGDLS and CDR2 YYNGEE. The CDR3 loop is CASSVGGGWETQYF. Here the CDR3 DNA reads TGTGCCAGCAGCGTAGGAGGGGGTTGGGAGACCCAGTACTTC. The full variable domain, completed using reference TRBV9 and TRBJ2-5, is DSGVTQTPKHLITATGQRVTLRCSPRSGDLSVYWYQQSLDQGLQFLIQYYNGEERAKGNILERFSAQQFPDLHSELNLSSLELGDSALYFCASSVGGGWETQYFGPGTRLLVL.

The gene calls are TRBV5-1 and TRBJ2-7; 7 positions agree with TRBD1. Looked up from germline, CDR1 is SGHRS and CDR2 is YFSETQ. V lost 6 bases, J lost 4 bases, and 10 bases stayed unmatched. The CDR3 loop spans 14 amino acids. CDR3 residues: CASTPPGGVYEQYF. Written as DNA, the CDR3 is TGCGCCAGCACCCCACCAGGGGGTGTATACGAGCAGTACTTC.

This sequence joins TRBV30 and TRBJ2-1, with unresolved D. Germline-derived CDR1 and CDR2 are GTSNPN and SVGIG (reference sequence). Trimming left V 7 bases short and J 3 bases short, with 16 bases between. The CDR3 covers 14 residues. The CDR3 is CAFIPGFIYNEQFF. The CDR3 coding sequence is TGTGCCTTTATCCCAGGATTCATCTACAATGAGCAGTTCTTC.

This clone was observed a single time. V gene TRBV7-9 combines with J gene TRBJ2-3; no firm D call. This CDR3 region has 14 residues. CDR1 is SEHNR and CDR2 is FQNEAQ in the germline V gene (reference sequence). The V and J ends lost 0 bases and 2 bases respectively, with 6 bases between them. The CDR3 nucleotides are TGTGCCAGCAGCTTAGCACAGAACACAGATACGCAGTATTTT. Translating it yields CASSLAQNTDTQYF.

This clone appeared a single time. This chain connects TRBV15 to TRBJ2-3, with TRBD1 identical over 10 bases. This CDR3 has 15 amino acids. Germline V gene sequence: CDR1 LNHNV, CDR2 YYDKDF (reference sequence). Trimming at V came to 3 bases and at J to 6 bases, leaving 6 bases not matched to a gene. CDR3 coding DNA: TGTGCCACCAGCAGGGCGACAGGGGGCGCGGATACGCAGTATTTT. This sequence encodes CATSRATGGADTQYF.